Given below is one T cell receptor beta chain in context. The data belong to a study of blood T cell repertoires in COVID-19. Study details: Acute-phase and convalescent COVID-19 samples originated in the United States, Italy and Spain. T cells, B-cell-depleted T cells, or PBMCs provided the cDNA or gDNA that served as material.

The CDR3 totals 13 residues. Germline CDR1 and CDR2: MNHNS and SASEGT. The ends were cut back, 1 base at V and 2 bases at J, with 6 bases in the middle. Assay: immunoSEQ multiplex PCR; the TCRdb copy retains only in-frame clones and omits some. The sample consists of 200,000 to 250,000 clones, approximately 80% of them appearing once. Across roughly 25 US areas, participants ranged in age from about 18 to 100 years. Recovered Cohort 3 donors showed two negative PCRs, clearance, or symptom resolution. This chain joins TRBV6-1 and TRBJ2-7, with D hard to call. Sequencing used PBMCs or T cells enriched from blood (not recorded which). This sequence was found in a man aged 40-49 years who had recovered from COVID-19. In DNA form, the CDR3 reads TGTGCCAGCAGTGAAGGTTCGGCCTACGAGCAGTACTTC. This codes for CASSEGSAYEQYF.